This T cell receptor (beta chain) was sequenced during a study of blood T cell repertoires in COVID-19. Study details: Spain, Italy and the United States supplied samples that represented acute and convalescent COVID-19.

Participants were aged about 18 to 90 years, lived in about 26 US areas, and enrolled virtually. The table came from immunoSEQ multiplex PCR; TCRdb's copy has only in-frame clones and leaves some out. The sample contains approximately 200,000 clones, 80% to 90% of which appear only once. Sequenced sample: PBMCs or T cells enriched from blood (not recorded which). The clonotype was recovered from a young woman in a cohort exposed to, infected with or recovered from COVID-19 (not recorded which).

The CDR3 nucleotides read TGTGCCAGTAGTATAGATGAGGGAAGGAACACTGAAGCTTTCTTT. Its translation: CASSIDEGRNTEAFF. This chain joins TRBV19 and TRBJ1-1; no clear D. With 0 bases removed from V and 1 base from J, the gap between germline ends came to 9 bases. Germline lookup yields CDR1 LNHDA and CDR2 SQIVND (reference sequence). The CDR3 extends over 15 amino acids.